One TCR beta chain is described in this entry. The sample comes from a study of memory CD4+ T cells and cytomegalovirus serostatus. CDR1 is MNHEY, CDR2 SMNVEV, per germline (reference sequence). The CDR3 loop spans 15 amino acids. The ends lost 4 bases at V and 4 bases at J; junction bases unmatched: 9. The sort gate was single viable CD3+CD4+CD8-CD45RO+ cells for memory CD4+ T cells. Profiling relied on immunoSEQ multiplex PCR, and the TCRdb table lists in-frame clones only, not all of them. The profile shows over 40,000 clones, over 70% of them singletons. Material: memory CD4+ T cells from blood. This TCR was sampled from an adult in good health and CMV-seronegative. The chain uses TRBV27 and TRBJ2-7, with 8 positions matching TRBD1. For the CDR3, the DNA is TGTGCCAGCAGTTCCCCCGGGACAGGACTTTACGAGCAGTACTTC. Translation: CASSSPGTGLYEQYF.